The 20 T cell receptor beta chains given below trace back to one sample, sequenced in a study of Graves' ophthalmopathy and Graves' hyperthyroidism. The authors amplified TCR beta CDR3 regions from RNA transcripts. First-round RT-PCR with HTBI primers preceded a second-round multiplex PCR. TCRdb analysed the multiplex PCR reads with MiXCR anew, one entry per CDR3 protein. This table has approximately 210,000 distinct CDR3 sequences, roughly 27% appearing once. The sample taken for sequencing was peripheral blood. The receptor source for this set is a man in his fifties with Graves' ophthalmopathy.

This clonotype was seen many times. This chain connects TRBV19 to TRBJ1-2; TRBD1 aligns across 7 bases. With V trimmed by 9 bases and J by 4 bases, 5 bases remained unmatched. The CDR3 loop spans 12 amino acids. Germline CDR1 is LNHDA and CDR2 is SQIVND (reference sequence). The chain's CDR3 is CASWDSFYGYTF. DNA for the CDR3: TGTGCCAGCTGGGACAGTTTCTATGGCTACACCTTC.

The table lists this clonotype with many counts. The chain uses TRBV12-3 or TRBV12-4 and TRBJ2-2; D gene ambiguous. The CDR3 runs to 11 residues. The V and J ends lost 5 bases and 7 bases respectively, with 5 bases between them. The CDR3 loop reads CASSMHGELFF. Here the CDR3 DNA reads TGTGCCAGCAGTATGCACGGGGAGCTGTTTTTT.

This clonotype was observed at least ten times. The rearrangement uses TRBV6-1 and TRBJ1-1, with unresolved D. This CDR3 comprises 14 residues. The germline V gene encodes CDR1 MNHNS and CDR2 SASEGT. V gave up 3 bases and J gave up 0 bases, with 8 bases separating them. This CDR3 reads CASSERALNTEAFF. CDR3 DNA: TGTGCCAGCAGTGAGCGGGCGCTGAACACTGAAGCTTTCTTT.

This clonotype was found once. This may stem from a read error, because a much larger clone lies one nucleotide away. V gene TRBV6-5 combines with J gene TRBJ2-3; tentatively, D is TRBD1 or TRBD2 (5 bases each). The CDR3 extends over 14 amino acids. Germline values: CDR1 MNHEY, CDR2 SVGAGI. DNA of the CDR3: TGTGCCAGCAGTTACTCCGGGACGGCAGATACGCGGTATTTT. Translating gives CASSYSGTADTRYF.

This clonotype has a single count. V usage is TRBV6-1 and J usage is TRBJ2-7; the D is unclear. Trimming took 6 bases from V and 4 from J, leaving 10 bases between them. The CDR3 is made up of 12 amino acids. Germline V lookup: CDR1 MNHNS, CDR2 SASEGT. The CDR3 here is CASSVSKYEQYF. The CDR3 DNA sequence: TGTGCCAGCAGCGTGTCAAAATACGAGCAGTACTTC.

This sequence joins TRBV7-6 and TRBJ2-7, with D possibly TRBD2 on 5 matching bases. The CDR3 has 15 residues. V lost 0 bases to trimming and J lost 4 bases, with 13 bases between them. Germline loops: CDR1 SGHVS, CDR2 FNYEAQ. The CDR3 protein is CASSLAAGGLYEQYF. DNA for the CDR3: TGTGCCAGCAGCTTAGCGGCAGGCGGACTTTACGAGCAGTACTTC.

This clonotype has a count of ten or more. A clone one base away is much larger, so this may be a read error. The rearrangement links TRBV7-7 to TRBJ2-5, with TRBD1 identical over 9 bases. CDR1 and CDR2 from the germline V gene are SSHAT and FNYEAQ (reference sequence). The CDR3 is 14 amino acids. The CDR3 DNA reads TGTGCTAGCAGCCGGGACAGGGTCGAGGAGACCCAGTGCTTC. It codes for CASSRDRVEETQCF.

The chain uses TRBV27 and TRBJ2-6, with D unclear. The germline gives CDR1 MNHEY, CDR2 SMNVEV (reference sequence). This CDR3 has 15 residues. The ends were cut back, 3 bases at V and 0 bases at J, with 6 bases in the middle. CDR3 sequence reads: CASSFSSSGANVLTF. The CDR3 DNA follows: TGTGCCAGCAGTTTTAGTAGCTCTGGGGCCAACGTCCTGACTTTC.

In its sample, this clonotype was seen a few times. V usage is TRBV12-3 or TRBV12-4 and J usage is TRBJ1-2; D is ambiguous. V shed 7 bases and J shed 4 bases, with 13 bases lying between them. The CDR3 extends over 13 amino acids. CDR3 amino acids: CASTSGNGYGYTF. CDR3 nucleotides: TGTGCCAGCACGTCCGGGAACGGCTATGGCTACACCTTC.

This clonotype is a singleton in its sample. The chain links TRBV28 to TRBJ1-5; D may be TRBD1 (6 bases). Germline V gene sequence: CDR1 MDHEN, CDR2 SYDVKM. V lost 7 bases and J 7 bases, leaving 20 bases between the germline ends. The CDR3 is 15 amino acids. The CDR3 DNA sequence: TGTGCCAGCAACAGGGATGGGACCGTCGGCCAGCCCCAGCATTTT. This gives the protein CASNRDGTVGQPQHF. The whole variable domain, filled in from reference TRBV28 and TRBJ1-5, reads DVKVTQSSRYLVKRTGEKVFLECVQDMDHENMFWYRQDPGLGLRLIYFSYDVKMKEKGDIPEGYSVSREKKERFSLILESASTNQTSMYLCASNRDGTVGQPQHFGDGTRLSIL.

The V call is TRBV28, the J call TRBJ2-7, with D unresolved. This CDR3 contains 13 residues. The germline gives CDR1 MDHEN, CDR2 SYDVKM. V was clipped by 6 bases and J by 5 bases, with 14 bases between them. The CDR3 spells CASSRRGWDEQYF. The CDR3 DNA follows: TGTGCCAGCAGCCGCCGCGGTTGGGACGAGCAGTACTTC.

The rearrangement joins TRBV12-5 to TRBJ1-1; 7 bases fit TRBD1. J was trimmed by 6 bases and V by 9 bases; bases with no gene match: 4. The CDR3 is 11 amino acids. Germline V lookup: CDR1 LGHNT, CDR2 FRNRAP. The CDR3 nucleotides read TGTGCTAGCGAAGGGGGCTCTGAAGCTTTCTTT. It is translated as CASEGGSEAFF.

This rearrangement joins TRBV2 to TRBJ2-7; TRBD1 is a possible D gene (6 bases). In germline, CDR1 is SNHLY, CDR2 FYNNEI. V was shortened by 8 bases and J by 5 bases, with 16 bases between the two germline ends. The CDR3 has 13 residues. The chain's CDR3 is CASGGGGFDEQYF. In DNA, the CDR3 is TGTGCCAGCGGGGGCGGAGGATTCGACGAGCAGTACTTC.

This clonotype has a count of ten or more. J is TRBJ1-5 and V is TRBV12-3 or TRBV12-4, with D uncertain. CDR3 length: 11 residues. Trimming shortened V by 7 bases and J by 9 bases, and 10 bases separated the two germline ends. This chain's CDR3 is CASTESGPQHF. DNA of the CDR3: TGTGCCAGCACCGAGTCCGGGCCCCAGCATTTT.

This clonotype was seen many times. This sequence joins TRBV20-1 and TRBJ2-7; maybe TRBD2 (5 bases). The CDR3 is 13 amino acids. CDR1 DFQATT and CDR2 SNEGSKA come from the germline V gene (reference sequence). V shed 3 bases and J shed 5 bases, with 14 bases lying between them. CDR3 DNA: TGCAGTGCTAGTCCGACTACAATCCACGAGCAGTACTTC. Protein product: CSASPTTIHEQYF.

This chain connects TRBV28 to TRBJ1-2; 9 bases line up with TRBD1. CDR3 size: 14 residues. The V gene's germline CDR1 is MDHEN and CDR2 SYDVKM. J lost 4 bases, V lost 5 bases, and 5 bases had no gene match. In DNA, the CDR3 is TGTGCCAGCAGTCCAGGGACAGGGATCTATGGCTACACCTTC. Amino acids: CASSPGTGIYGYTF.

Ten or more counts support this clonotype. V gene TRBV27 combines with J gene TRBJ1-1; 9 bases match TRBD1. Germline V CDR1 and CDR2: MNHEY, SMNVEV (reference sequence). The CDR3 sequence is 14 residues long. Germline trimming cut 6 bases from V and 3 bases from J; bases unmatched to any gene: 5. The CDR3 region has the DNA TGTGCCAGCAGAACAGGGGGCGCGGACACTGAAGCTTTCTTT. The encoded protein is CASRTGGADTEAFF.

The V and J genes are TRBV28 and TRBJ2-7; unclear D gene. The CDR3 extends over 13 amino acids. Germline loops: CDR1 MDHEN, CDR2 SYDVKM. V was trimmed by 6 bases and J by 3 bases, leaving 12 bases between them. The CDR3 DNA is TGTGCCAGCAGGACTCTCCTTGACTACGAGCAGTACTTC. It specifies CASRTLLDYEQYF.

This clonotype was seen repeatedly, ten times or more. The chain carries TRBV4-1 and TRBJ2-7; D might be TRBD2 (5 bases). Per germline, CDR1 MGHRA and CDR2 YSYEKL. Trimming left V 0 bases short and J 3 bases short, with 9 bases between. There are 14 residues in the CDR3. CDR3 in amino acids: CASSQERLHYEQYF. In DNA form, the CDR3 reads TGCGCCAGCAGCCAAGAGAGACTACACTACGAGCAGTACTTC.

This clonotype was detected ten times or more. This sequence joins TRBV19 and TRBJ1-1, with a possible D match to TRBD1 (6 bases). Between the trimmed V and J ends, which lost 3 bases and 6 bases, there was a span of 14 bases. Germline-derived CDR1 and CDR2 are LNHDA and SQIVND (reference sequence). The CDR3 length is 14 residues. The CDR3 DNA reads TGTGCCAGTAGTATGAGCAGGGGAAGGGCTGAAGCTTTCTTT. As protein: CASSMSRGRAEAFF.